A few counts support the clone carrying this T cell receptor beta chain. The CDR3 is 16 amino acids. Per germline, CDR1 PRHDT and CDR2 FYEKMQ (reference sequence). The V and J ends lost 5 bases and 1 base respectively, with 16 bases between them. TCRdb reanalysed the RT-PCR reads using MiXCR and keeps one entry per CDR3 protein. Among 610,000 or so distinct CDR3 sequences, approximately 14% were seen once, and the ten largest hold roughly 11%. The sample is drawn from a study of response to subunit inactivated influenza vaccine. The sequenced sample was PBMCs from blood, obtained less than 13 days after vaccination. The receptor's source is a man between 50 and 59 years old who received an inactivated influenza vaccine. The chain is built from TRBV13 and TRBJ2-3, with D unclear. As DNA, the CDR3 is TGTGCCAGCAGCACAAGGGCGGCCTGGGGCACAGATACGCAGTATTTT. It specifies CASSTRAAWGTDTQYF.